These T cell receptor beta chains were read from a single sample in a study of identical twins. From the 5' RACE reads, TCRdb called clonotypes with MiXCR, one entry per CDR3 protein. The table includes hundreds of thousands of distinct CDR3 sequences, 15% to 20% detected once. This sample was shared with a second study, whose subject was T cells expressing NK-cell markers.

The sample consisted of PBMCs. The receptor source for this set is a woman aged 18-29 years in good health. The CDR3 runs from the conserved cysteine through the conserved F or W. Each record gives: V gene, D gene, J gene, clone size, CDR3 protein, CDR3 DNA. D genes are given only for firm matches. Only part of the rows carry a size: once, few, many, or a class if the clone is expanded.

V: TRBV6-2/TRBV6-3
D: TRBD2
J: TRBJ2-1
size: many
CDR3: CAGRTSSYNEQFF
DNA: TGTGCCGGAAGGACTAGTTCCTACAATGAGCAGTTCTTC

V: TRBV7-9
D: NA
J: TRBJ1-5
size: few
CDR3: CASSLVRSSNSNQPQHF
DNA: TGTGCCAGCAGCTTAGTTAGGTCCAGCAATAGCAATCAGCCCCAGCATTTT

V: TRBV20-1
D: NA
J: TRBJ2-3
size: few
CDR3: CSAKIFSSTDTQYF
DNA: TGCAGTGCTAAAATTTTTAGCAGCACAGATACGCAGTATTTT

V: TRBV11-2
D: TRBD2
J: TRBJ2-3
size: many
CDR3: CASSLLTSGRTSTDTQYF
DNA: TGTGCCAGCAGCTTATTGACTAGCGGGAGGACTAGCACAGATACGCAGTATTTT

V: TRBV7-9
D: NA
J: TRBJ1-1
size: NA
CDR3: CASSSRARSNTEAFF
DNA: TGTGCCAGCAGTTCCAGGGCACGATCGAACACTGAAGCTTTCTTT

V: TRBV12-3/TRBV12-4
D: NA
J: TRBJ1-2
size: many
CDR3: CASSGGGGYTF
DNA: TGTGCCAGCAGCGGGGGAGGTGGCTACACCTTC

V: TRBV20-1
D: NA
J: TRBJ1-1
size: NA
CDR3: CSASIGVNTEAFF
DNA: TGCAGTGCTAGTATCGGAGTGAACACTGAAGCTTTCTTT

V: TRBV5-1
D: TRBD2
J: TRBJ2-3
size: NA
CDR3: CASKLAGGTDTQYF
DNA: TGCGCCAGCAAACTAGCGGGGGGCACAGATACGCAGTATTTT

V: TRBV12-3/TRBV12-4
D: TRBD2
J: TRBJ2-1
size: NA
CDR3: CASSRGRGSYIEQFF
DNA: TGTGCCAGCAGTCGCGGGAGAGGCTCCTACATTGAGCAGTTCTTC

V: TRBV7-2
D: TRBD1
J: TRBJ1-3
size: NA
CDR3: CASSLRDSSGNTIYF
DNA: TGTGCCAGCAGCTTAAGGGACAGCTCTGGAAACACCATATATTTT

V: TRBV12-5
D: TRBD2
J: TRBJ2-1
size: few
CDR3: CASGLVRGGSFDEQFF
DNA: TGTGCTAGTGGTTTGGTACGGGGCGGGAGTTTCGATGAGCAGTTCTTC

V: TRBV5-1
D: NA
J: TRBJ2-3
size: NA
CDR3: CASRLDPFLVSTDTQYF
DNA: TGCGCCAGCAGGTTGGACCCATTTTTAGTGAGCACAGATACGCAGTATTTT

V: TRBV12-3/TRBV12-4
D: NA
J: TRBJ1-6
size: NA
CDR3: CASSLQGIGSPLHF
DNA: TGTGCCAGCAGTCTACAGGGAATAGGGTCACCCCTCCACTTT

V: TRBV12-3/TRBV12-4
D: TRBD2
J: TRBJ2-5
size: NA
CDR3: CASRLRTSGGGTQYF
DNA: TGTGCCAGCAGGCTTCGGACTAGCGGGGGGGGGACCCAGTACTTC

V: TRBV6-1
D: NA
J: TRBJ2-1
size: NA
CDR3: CASSEWTAIQEQFF
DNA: TGTGCCAGCAGTGAATGGACGGCAATTCAGGAGCAGTTCTTC

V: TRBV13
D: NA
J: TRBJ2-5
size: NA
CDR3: CASSPRDLGKTQYF
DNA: TGTGCCAGCAGTCCCCGGGACTTGGGGAAGACCCAGTACTTC

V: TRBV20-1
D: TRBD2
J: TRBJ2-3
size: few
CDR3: CSATMTSGGPTDTQYF
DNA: TGCAGTGCTACCATGACTAGCGGGGGGCCCACAGATACGCAGTATTTT

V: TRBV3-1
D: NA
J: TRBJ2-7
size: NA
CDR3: CASSQDRGGGYEQYF
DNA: TGTGCCAGCAGCCAAGATCGAGGAGGGGGGTACGAGCAGTACTTC

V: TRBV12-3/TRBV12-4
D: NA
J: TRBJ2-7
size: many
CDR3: CASSAGAGEQYF
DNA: TGTGCCAGCAGCGCAGGGGCCGGCGAGCAGTACTTC

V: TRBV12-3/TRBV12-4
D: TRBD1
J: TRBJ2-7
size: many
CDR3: CASRDRGLNEQYF
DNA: TGTGCCAGCCGGGACAGGGGGCTCAACGAGCAGTACTTC

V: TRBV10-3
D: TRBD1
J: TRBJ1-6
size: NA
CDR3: CAISSGGQGANSPLHF
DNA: TGTGCCATCAGTTCGGGGGGACAGGGAGCCAATTCACCCCTCCACTTT

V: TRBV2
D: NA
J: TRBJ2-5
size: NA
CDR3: CASSEAGVSQETQYF
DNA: TGTGCCAGCAGTGAAGCAGGGGTATCTCAAGAGACCCAGTACTTC

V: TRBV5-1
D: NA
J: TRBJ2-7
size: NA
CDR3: CASSFYRERNEQYF
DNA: TGCGCCAGCAGCTTCTACAGGGAAAGAAACGAGCAGTACTTC

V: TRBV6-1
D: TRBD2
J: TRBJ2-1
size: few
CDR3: CASSGLAGVSYNEQFF
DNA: TGTGCCAGCAGTGGGTTAGCGGGAGTCTCCTACAATGAGCAGTTCTTC

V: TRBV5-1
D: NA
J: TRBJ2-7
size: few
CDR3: CASSLGQMTYEQYF
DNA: TGCGCCAGCAGCTTGGGACAGATGACCTACGAGCAGTACTTC

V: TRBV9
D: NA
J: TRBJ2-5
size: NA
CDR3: CASSADRKETQYF
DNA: TGTGCCAGCAGCGCCGACAGGAAAGAGACCCAGTACTTC

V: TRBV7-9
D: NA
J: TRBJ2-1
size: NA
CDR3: CASSTTNGAYNEQFF
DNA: TGTGCCAGCAGCACCACCAATGGGGCCTACAATGAGCAGTTCTTC

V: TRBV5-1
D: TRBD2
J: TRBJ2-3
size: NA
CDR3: CASSLGLAGDSDTQYF
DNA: TGCGCCAGCAGCCTCGGACTAGCGGGAGATTCAGATACGCAGTATTTT

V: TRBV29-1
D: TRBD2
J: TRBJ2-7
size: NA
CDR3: CSVGTSGVEQYF
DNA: TGCAGCGTAGGGACTAGCGGGGTCGAGCAGTACTTC

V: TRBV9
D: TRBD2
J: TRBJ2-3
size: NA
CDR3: CASSDSGGAPDTQYF
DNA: TGTGCCAGCAGCGATAGCGGGGGGGCACCAGATACGCAGTATTTT

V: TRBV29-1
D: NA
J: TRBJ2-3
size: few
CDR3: CSLGGARFDTQYF
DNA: TGCAGCTTAGGCGGGGCCCGCTTTGATACGCAGTATTTT

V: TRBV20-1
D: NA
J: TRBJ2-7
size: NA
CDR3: CSAYPSSPPYEQYF
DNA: TGCAGTGCTTATCCAAGCTCTCCCCCCTACGAGCAGTACTTC

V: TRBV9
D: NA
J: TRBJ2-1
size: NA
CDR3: CASSPRLGNEQFF
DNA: TGTGCCAGCAGCCCACGCTTGGGGAATGAGCAGTTCTTC

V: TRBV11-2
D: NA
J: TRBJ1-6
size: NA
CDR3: CASEDGRGSPLHF
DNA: TGTGCCAGTGAAGATGGGAGAGGTTCACCCCTCCACTTT

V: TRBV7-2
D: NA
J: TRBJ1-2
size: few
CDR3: CASSYRQVARDGYTF
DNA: TGTGCCAGCAGCTACCGACAGGTGGCGAGGGATGGCTACACCTTC

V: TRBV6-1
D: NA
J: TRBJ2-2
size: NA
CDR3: CASRRQSTGELFF
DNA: TGTGCCAGCAGAAGACAGAGCACCGGGGAGCTGTTTTTT

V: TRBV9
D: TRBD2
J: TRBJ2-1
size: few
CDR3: CASSVIPGTSGGAYNEQFF
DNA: TGTGCCAGCAGCGTTATTCCCGGGACTAGCGGGGGGGCCTACAATGAGCAGTTCTTC

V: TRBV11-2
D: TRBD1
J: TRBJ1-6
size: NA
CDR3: CASSFRFTGGTYNSPLHF
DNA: TGTGCCAGCAGCTTCCGTTTCACAGGGGGGACCTATAATTCACCCCTCCACTTT

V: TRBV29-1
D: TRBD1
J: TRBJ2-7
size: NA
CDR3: CSVEEAGGYYEQYF
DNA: TGCAGCGTTGAAGAGGCAGGGGGTTACTACGAGCAGTACTTC

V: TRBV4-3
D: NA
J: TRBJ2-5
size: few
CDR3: CASSQNWGAGGETQYF
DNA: TGCGCCAGCAGCCAAAACTGGGGGGCAGGGGGGGAGACCCAGTACTTC

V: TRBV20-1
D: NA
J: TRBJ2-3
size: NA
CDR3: CSATLGLSSTDTQYF
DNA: TGCAGTGCTACCCTGGGACTGTCTAGCACAGATACGCAGTATTTT

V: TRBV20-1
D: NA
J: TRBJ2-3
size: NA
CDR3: CSARPGGATDTQYF
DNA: TGCAGTGCTAGACCGGGGGGCGCGACAGATACGCAGTATTTT